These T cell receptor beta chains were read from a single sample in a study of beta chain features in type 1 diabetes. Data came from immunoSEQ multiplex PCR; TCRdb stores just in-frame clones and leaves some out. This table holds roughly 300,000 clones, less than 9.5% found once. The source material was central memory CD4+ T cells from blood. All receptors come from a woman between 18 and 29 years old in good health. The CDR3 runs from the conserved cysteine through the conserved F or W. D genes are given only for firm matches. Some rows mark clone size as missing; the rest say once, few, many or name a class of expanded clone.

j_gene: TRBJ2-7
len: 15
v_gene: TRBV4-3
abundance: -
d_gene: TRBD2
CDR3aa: CASSQEYGRAYEQYF
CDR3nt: TGCGCCAGCAGCCAAGAGTACGGGAGGGCCTACGAGCAGTACTTC

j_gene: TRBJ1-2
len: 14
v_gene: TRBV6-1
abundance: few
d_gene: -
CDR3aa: CASSEIEGVVGYTF
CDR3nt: TGTGCCAGCAGTGAAATCGAGGGGGTCGTTGGCTACACCTTC

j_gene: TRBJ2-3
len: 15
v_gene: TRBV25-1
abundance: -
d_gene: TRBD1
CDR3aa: CASSEWGTGTDTQYF
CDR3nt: TGTGCCAGCAGTGAATGGGGGACAGGCACAGATACGCAGTATTTT

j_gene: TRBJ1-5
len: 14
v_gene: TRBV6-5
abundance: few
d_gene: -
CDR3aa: CASSSQGKTQPQHF
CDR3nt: TGTGCCAGCAGTTCCCAGGGAAAGACTCAGCCCCAGCATTTT

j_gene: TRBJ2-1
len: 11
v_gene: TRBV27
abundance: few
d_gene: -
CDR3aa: CASSLGNEQFF
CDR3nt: TGTGCCAGCAGTTTAGGGAATGAGCAGTTCTTC

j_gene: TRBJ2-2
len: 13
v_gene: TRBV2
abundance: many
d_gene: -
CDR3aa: CASTPSQTGELFF
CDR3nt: TGTGCCAGCACCCCTAGTCAGACCGGGGAGCTGTTTTTT

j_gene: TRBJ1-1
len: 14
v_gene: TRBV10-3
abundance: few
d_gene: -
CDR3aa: CAISGHRDITEAFF
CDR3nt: TGTGCCATCAGCGGGCACAGGGATATCACTGAAGCTTTCTTT

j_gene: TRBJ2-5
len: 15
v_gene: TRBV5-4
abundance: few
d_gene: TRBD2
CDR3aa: CASTKVPSGSETQYF
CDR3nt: TGTGCCAGCACCAAAGTGCCTAGCGGGAGCGAGACCCAGTACTTC

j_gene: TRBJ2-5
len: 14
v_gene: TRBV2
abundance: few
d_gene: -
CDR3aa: CASSDVAFAETQYF
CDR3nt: TGTGCCAGCAGTGATGTTGCATTCGCGGAGACCCAGTACTTC

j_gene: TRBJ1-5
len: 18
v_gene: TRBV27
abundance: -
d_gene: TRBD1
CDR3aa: CASSRTGTGGGGNQPQHF
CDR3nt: TGTGCCAGCAGTCGGACCGGGACAGGTGGTGGGGGCAATCAGCCCCAGCATTTT

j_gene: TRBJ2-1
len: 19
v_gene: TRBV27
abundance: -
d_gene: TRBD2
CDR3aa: CASSLEPLVLAGTYNEQFF
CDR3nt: TGTGCCAGCAGTTTAGAACCTCTAGTCCTAGCGGGTACCTACAATGAGCAGTTCTTC

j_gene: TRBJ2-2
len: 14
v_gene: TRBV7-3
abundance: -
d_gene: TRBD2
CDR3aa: CASSTLLASGELFF
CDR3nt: TGTGCCAGCAGCACCTTACTAGCGTCCGGGGAGCTGTTTTTT

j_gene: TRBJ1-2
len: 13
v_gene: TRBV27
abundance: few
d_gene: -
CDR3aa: CASSLNGPYGYTF
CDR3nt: TGTGCCAGCAGTTTAAATGGGCCCTATGGCTACACCTTC

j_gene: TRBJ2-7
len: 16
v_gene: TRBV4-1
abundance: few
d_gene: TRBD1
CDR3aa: CASSPLEGTGGAEQYF
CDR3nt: TGCGCCAGCAGCCCTCTAGAGGGGACAGGGGGCGCCGAGCAGTACTTC

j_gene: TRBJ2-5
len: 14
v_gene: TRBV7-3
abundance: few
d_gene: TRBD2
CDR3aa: CASSLSGSRETQYF
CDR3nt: TGTGCCAGCAGCCTTAGCGGGAGCCGGGAGACCCAGTACTTC

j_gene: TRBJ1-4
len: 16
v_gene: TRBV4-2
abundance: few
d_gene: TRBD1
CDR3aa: CASSQQGAATNEKLFF
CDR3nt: TGTGCCAGCAGCCAGCAGGGGGCTGCAACTAATGAAAAACTGTTTTTT

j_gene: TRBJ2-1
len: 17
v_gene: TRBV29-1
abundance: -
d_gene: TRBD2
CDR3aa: CSVEPTTGTSGYNEQFF
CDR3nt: TGCAGCGTAGAGCCGACGACCGGGACTAGCGGGTACAATGAGCAGTTCTTC

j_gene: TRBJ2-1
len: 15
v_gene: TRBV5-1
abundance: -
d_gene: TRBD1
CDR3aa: CASSSQGATYNEQFF
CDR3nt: TGCGCCAGCAGCTCACAGGGGGCGACCTACAATGAGCAGTTCTTC

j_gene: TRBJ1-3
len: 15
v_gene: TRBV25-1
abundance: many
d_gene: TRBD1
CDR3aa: CASGDRVTSGNTIYF
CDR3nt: TGTGCCAGCGGGGACAGGGTAACCTCTGGAAACACCATATATTTT

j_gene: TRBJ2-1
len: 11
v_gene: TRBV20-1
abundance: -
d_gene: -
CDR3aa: CSAGTYNEQFF
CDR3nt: TGCAGTGCTGGGACCTACAATGAGCAGTTCTTC

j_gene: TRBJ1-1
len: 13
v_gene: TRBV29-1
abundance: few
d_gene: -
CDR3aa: CSVEQAANREAFF
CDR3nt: TGCAGCGTTGAACAGGCAGCCAACCGGGAAGCTTTCTTT

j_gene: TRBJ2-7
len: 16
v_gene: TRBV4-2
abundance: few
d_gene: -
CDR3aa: CASSQSATSSLGEQYF
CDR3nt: TGTGCCAGCAGCCAAAGTGCTACTAGTTCCCTCGGCGAGCAGTACTTC

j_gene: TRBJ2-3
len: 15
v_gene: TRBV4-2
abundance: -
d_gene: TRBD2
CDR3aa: CASSQWEGPTDTQYF
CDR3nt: TGTGCCAGCAGCCAATGGGAGGGGCCCACAGATACGCAGTATTTT

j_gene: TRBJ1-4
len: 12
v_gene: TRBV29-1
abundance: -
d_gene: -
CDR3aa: CSVLGSDEKLFF
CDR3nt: TGCAGCGTTCTCGGGTCGGATGAAAAACTGTTTTTT

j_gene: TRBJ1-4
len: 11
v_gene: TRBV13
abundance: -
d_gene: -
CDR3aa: CASSFNEKLFF
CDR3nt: TGTGCCAGCAGCTTTAATGAAAAACTGTTTTTT

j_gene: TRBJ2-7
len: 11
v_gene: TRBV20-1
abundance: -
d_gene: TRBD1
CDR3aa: CSTRQGNEQYF
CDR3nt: TGCAGTACCAGACAGGGGAACGAGCAGTACTTC

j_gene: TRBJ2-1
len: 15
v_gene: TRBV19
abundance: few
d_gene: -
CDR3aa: CASSIEPSSYNEQFF
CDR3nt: TGTGCCAGTAGTATAGAACCCAGCTCCTACAATGAGCAGTTCTTC

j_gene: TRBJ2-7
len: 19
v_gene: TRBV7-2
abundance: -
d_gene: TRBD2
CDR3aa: CASSFLKLAGVSGSYEQYF
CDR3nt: TGTGCCAGCAGCTTCTTAAAACTAGCGGGAGTGTCGGGAAGCTACGAGCAGTACTTC